Each of the 16 T cell receptor beta chains below was sequenced from the same sample in a study of response to subunit inactivated influenza vaccine. Each CDR3 protein is one row after TCRdb ran MiXCR on the RT-PCR reads. The data show a few hundred thousand distinct CDR3 sequences, about 14% seen once. This specimen consisted of PBMCs from blood, obtained roughly 12 days after vaccination. These receptors were taken from a man over 45 who received an inactivated influenza vaccine.

The chain employs TRBV11-2 and TRBJ2-2, with 7 bases matching TRBD1. The junction had 8 bases not matched to a gene; V was cut back by 0 bases and J by 4 bases. Germline V gene data show CDR1 as SGHAT and CDR2 as FQNNGV. The CDR3 length is 17 residues. CDR3 sequence reads: CASSLDPTGYGTGELFF. DNA for the CDR3: TGTGCCAGCAGCTTAGACCCGACAGGGTATGGCACCGGGGAGCTGTTTTTT.

CDR3 sequence: CASSGGSGGATDTQYF. As DNA, the CDR3 is TGTGCCAGCAGCGGCGGGAGCGGGGGGGCTACAGATACGCAGTATTTT. V is TRBV9 and J is TRBJ2-3; 10 nucleotides match TRBD2. Looked up from germline, CDR1 is SGDLS and CDR2 is YYNGEE. This CDR3 spans 16 amino acids. The trim removed 3 bases at V and 3 bases at J, leaving 7 bases unmatched.

This clonotype was seen more than once but under ten times. The chain recombines TRBV9 with TRBJ1-1, with D unclear. The CDR3 has 11 residues. Germline assignment: CDR1 SGDLS and CDR2 YYNGEE. The V end lost 3 bases, the J end lost 10 bases, and 10 bases lay between the germline ends. The CDR3 sequence: CASSGPLGAFF. The CDR3 bases are TGTGCCAGCAGCGGCCCCCTAGGAGCTTTCTTT. The full variable domain, in which reference TRBV9 and TRBJ1-1 provide the parts outside the CDR3, is DSGVTQTPKHLITATGQRVTLRCSPRSGDLSVYWYQQSLDQGLQFLIQYYNGEERAKGNILERFSAQQFPDLHSELNLSSLELGDSALYFCASSGPLGAFFGQGTRLTVV.

Only a few counts were recorded for this clonotype. The chain links TRBV5-1 to TRBJ1-1; D gene unclear. Per the germline V gene, CDR1 is SGHRS and CDR2 is YFSETQ. The CDR3 is made up of 16 amino acids. V shed 2 bases and J shed 0 bases, with 14 bases lying between them. The CDR3 protein is CASSFPIGGMNTEAFF. In nucleotides, the CDR3 is TGCGCCAGCAGCTTCCCCATTGGCGGAATGAACACTGAAGCTTTCTTT.

The chain carries TRBV28 and TRBJ2-1, with a possible D match to TRBD1 (6 bases). In germline, CDR1 is MDHEN, CDR2 SYDVKM. The CDR3 length is 15 residues. V was pared by 5 bases and J by 4 bases, with 15 bases between. The CDR3 reads CASSPQGTYYNEQFF. The CDR3 DNA reads TGTGCCAGCAGTCCTCAGGGGACATATTACAATGAGCAGTTCTTC.

V usage is TRBV12-3 or TRBV12-4 and J usage is TRBJ2-7, with TRBD2 identical over 9 bases. The CDR3 is 15 amino acids. With 6 bases clipped from V and 2 bases from J, the junction kept 8 bases outside the gene matches. This chain's CDR3 is CASSITSGLAYEQYF. The DNA for the CDR3 is TGTGCCAGCAGCATTACTAGCGGGTTGGCCTACGAGCAGTACTTC.

The chain joins TRBV21-1 to TRBJ2-7; the D call in the table, TRBD2, was not verified against the DNA. TRBV21-1 is a documented pseudogene. This CDR3 contains 14 residues. In DNA form, the CDR3 reads TGTGCCAGCACCGGGTCGGGACTGGAATACGAGCAGTACTTC. Encoded protein: CASTGSGLEYEQYF.

This clonotype has more than one count but fewer than ten. This rearrangement joins TRBV11-2 to TRBJ2-1, with D hard to call. This CDR3 has 15 amino acids. The germline V and J ends were trimmed by 0 bases and 1 base, with 7 bases remaining between them. Germline CDR1 reads SGHAT; CDR2 reads FQNNGV. The CDR3: CASSLDPGSYNEQFF. The CDR3 nucleotides read TGTGCCAGCAGCTTAGATCCGGGTTCCTACAATGAGCAGTTCTTC.

This clonotype was seen a few times. This sequence joins TRBV28 and TRBJ1-2, with 8 bases matching TRBD1. The CDR3 is 15 amino acids. Germline V gene sequence: CDR1 MDHEN, CDR2 SYDVKM. Germline trimming cut 4 bases from V and 4 bases from J; bases unmatched to any gene: 8. This CDR3 is CASSSPGGLGYGYTF. The CDR3 nucleotides read TGTGCCAGCAGTTCGCCAGGGGGCCTCGGCTATGGCTACACCTTC.

The V gene is TRBV5-6, the J gene TRBJ1-2; D is unresolved. The CDR3 runs 14 residues. V lost 4 bases and J 6 bases, leaving 16 bases between the germline ends. CDR1 is SGHDT and CDR2 is YYEEEE in the germline V gene. The CDR3 DNA reads TGTGCCAGCAGCCCACGGGGTCGAGGGAATGGCTACACCTTC. This translates into CASSPRGRGNGYTF.

This clonotype came up a few times. V usage is TRBV10-3 and J usage is TRBJ2-7; D is possibly TRBD2 (6 bases). V lost 5 bases and J 5 bases, leaving 22 bases between the germline ends. The CDR3 totals 16 residues. Germline V gene sequence: CDR1 ENHRY, CDR2 SYGVKD. In DNA, the CDR3 is TGTGCCATCAGTTCCCGTCGGGACTCCCTTGGAGACGAGCAGTACTTC. Translation: CAISSRRDSLGDEQYF.

This clonotype was seen more than once but under ten times. Here the CDR3 reads CASSLGRGEFLTGNTIYF. CDR3 nucleotide sequence: TGCGCCAGCAGCTTGGGGCGTGGGGAGTTTTTGACTGGAAACACCATATATTTT. The chain links TRBV5-1 to TRBJ1-3; D call uncertain. Germline V gene data show CDR1 as SGHRS and CDR2 as YFSETQ. The germline V and J ends were trimmed by 0 bases and 2 bases, with 18 bases remaining between them. CDR3 size: 18 residues.

This clonotype has ten or more counts. V gene TRBV6-1 combines with J gene TRBJ2-7, with no clear D. Germline V CDR1 and CDR2: MNHNS, SASEGT. The CDR3 consists of 13 residues. V was cut by 6 bases and J by 0 bases, with 9 bases left in between. In DNA, the CDR3 is TGTGCCAGCAGGCGGCAGGTCTCCTACGAGCAGTACTTC. This gives the protein CASRRQVSYEQYF.

The V call is TRBV19, the J call TRBJ2-1, with D tentatively TRBD2 (5 bases). CDR3 size: 15 residues. V was clipped by 11 bases and J by 5 bases, with 22 bases between them. Per the germline V gene, CDR1 is LNHDA and CDR2 is SQIVND (reference sequence). The CDR3 coding sequence is TGTGCCTCCGGGCGGGTAGCAACGTCCAACAATGAGCAGTTCTTC. Residues: CASGRVATSNNEQFF.

V gene TRBV4-1 combines with J gene TRBJ2-3; 7 nucleotides line up with TRBD2. V gave up 2 bases and J gave up 2 bases; unmatched junction bases: 4. Germline V gene sequence: CDR1 MGHRA, CDR2 YSYEKL. The CDR3 is made up of 15 amino acids. DNA for the CDR3: TGCGCCAGCAGCCAACTACTAGCGACCACAGATACGCAGTATTTT. Protein sequence: CASSQLLATTDTQYF.

This clonotype was seen ten or more times. V is TRBV12-3 or TRBV12-4 and J is TRBJ1-6; D is perhaps TRBD1 (5 bases). V lost 4 bases and J 5 bases, leaving 12 bases between the germline ends. The CDR3 has 15 amino acids. The DNA of the CDR3 is TGTGCCAGCAGTTGGGGGGGTTTTAATAATTCACCCCTCCACTTT. This gives the protein CASSWGGFNNSPLHF.